This is a list of T cell receptor beta chains from one sample in a study of tumor-infiltrating lymphocytes in primary liver carcinoma. MiXCR, applied by TCRdb to the multiplex PCR reads, yields one record per CDR3 protein. Of over 100,000 distinct CDR3 sequences detected, around 65% appear once; the ten largest clones hold over 8%. The sequenced material came from tumor-adjacent normal liver tissue. These TCRs come from a woman aged 60 to 75 with primary liver carcinoma and hepatitis B virus infection. Both conserved end residues are part of each CDR3. D genes are given only for firm matches. Clone size is shown for a subset of rows, as once, few, many or a class of expanded clone.

>TRBJ2-2|TRBV7-3|NA|NA
CARSPQAAQTGELFF
TGTGCCAGGAGCCCCCAGGCGGCCCAGACCGGGGAGCTGTTTTTT
>TRBJ2-3|TRBV2|TRBD2|many
CASSEGVSGRTDTQYF
TGTGCCAGCAGTGAAGGTGTTAGCGGGAGGACAGATACGCAGTATTTT
>TRBJ2-4|TRBV6-5|NA|NA
CASSSPRQGARNIQYF
TGTGCCAGTAGTTCCCCCCGGCAGGGAGCCAGAAACATTCAGTACTTC
>TRBJ2-1|TRBV12-3/TRBV12-4|NA|many
CASSSDKYNEQFF
TGTGCCAGCAGCTCCGACAAGTACAATGAGCAGTTCTTC
>TRBJ2-7|TRBV4-1|TRBD1|NA
CASSQARTGHEQLF
TGCGCCAGCAGCCAAGCCCGGACAGGGCACGAGCAGCTCTTC
>TRBJ2-6|TRBV29-1|NA|NA
CSIHPGQLGSGVNVLTF
TGCAGCATCCACCCCGGACAGCTTGGTTCTGGGGTCAACGTCCTGACTTTC
>TRBJ2-3|TRBV5-4|NA|NA
CASSLAPDSDTQYF
TGTGCTAGCAGCTTGGCGCCCGACTCAGATACGCAGTATTTT
>TRBJ2-7|TRBV7-9|NA|once
CVSSYQGTHEQYF
TGTGTCAGCAGCTACCAGGGGACTCACGAGCAGTACTTC
>TRBJ2-7|TRBV5-1|TRBD1|NA
CASGLGQGMSYEQYF
TGCGCCAGCGGCTTGGGACAGGGGATGTCCTACGAGCAGTACTTC
>TRBJ2-7|TRBV11-2|NA|NA
CAICYGGRTSGSEQYF
TGTGCCATCTGCTACGGTGGGAGGACCTCGGGAAGCGAGCAGTACTTC
>TRBJ1-2|TRBV5-6|TRBD1|NA
CASSQYRGQGASNYGYTF
TGTGCCAGCAGCCAATACAGAGGACAGGGGGCCTCAAACTATGGCTACACCTTC
>TRBJ2-3|TRBV2|NA|few
CASRNTRTDTQYF
TGTGCCAGCAGAAATACCCGCACAGATACGCAGTATTTT
>TRBJ2-1|TRBV12-3/TRBV12-4|NA|NA
CASRRQEAYNEQFF
TGTGCCAGCAGACGACAGGAGGCATACAATGAGCAGTTCTTT
>TRBJ2-5|TRBV7-9|TRBD2|NA
CASNFIAGGLGETQYF
TGTGCCAGCAACTTTATAGCGGGAGGATTGGGAGAGACCCAGTACTTC
>TRBJ1-2|TRBV5-1|TRBD1|many
CASSPNPGGTNLNYGYTF
TGCGCCAGCAGTCCGAATCCAGGGGGGACGAATCTTAACTATGGCTACACCTTC
>TRBJ2-7|TRBV4-1|NA|NA
CASSLGNRLGEQYF
TGCGCCAGCAGCCTAGGGAACAGGCTAGGCGAGCAGTACTTC
>TRBJ2-1|TRBV4-1|TRBD2|many
CASSQEPSGRADNEQFF
TGCGCCAGCAGCCAAGAACCCAGCGGGAGGGCGGACAATGAGCAGTTCTTC
>TRBJ2-3|TRBV5-1|TRBD2|many
CASSLDLAVGSTDTQYF
TGCGCCAGCAGCTTGGACCTAGCGGTAGGATCCACAGATACGCAGTATTTT
>TRBJ2-7|TRBV28|TRBD1|NA
CASRETGTGIYEQYF
TGTGCCAGCAGAGAAACCGGGACAGGGATCTACGAGCAGTACTTC
>TRBJ2-2|TRBV30|TRBD1|many
CASGTGGGITGELFF
TGTGCCTCTGGGACAGGGGGCGGGATCACCGGGGAGCTGTTTTTT
>TRBJ1-2|TRBV10-3|NA|NA
CVIRGQGAARGNGYTF
TGTGTCATCAGAGGACAAGGGGCCGCTCGGGGGAATGGCTACACCTTC
>TRBJ2-3|TRBV10-3|NA|NA
CTISASDTQYF
TGTACCATCAGTGCATCAGATACGCAATATTTT
>TRBJ2-1|TRBV5-1|NA|many
CASSLGRRTYNEQFF
TGCGCCAGCAGCTTGGGGCGTCGGACTTACAATGAGCAGTTCTTC
>TRBJ2-3|TRBV11-2|TRBD2|once
CTSRLEAGGTGTQYF
TGTACCAGCAGACTAGAGGCGGGAGGTACAGGTACGCAGTATTTT
>TRBJ2-7|TRBV12-3/TRBV12-4|NA|NA
CASNLGRQGSYEQYF
TGTGCCAGCAATTTAGGCCGGCAGGGCTCCTACGAGCAATACTTC